Listed here are 8 T cell receptor beta chains from one sample, sequenced in a study of cytomegalovirus exposure and HLA in healthy donors. Primers for the PCR totalled 60 Vbeta and 13 Jbeta. TCRdb keeps only in-frame clones here, not all; method: immunoSEQ multiplex PCR. The data hold 130,000 to 150,000 clones, with roughly 80% observed a single time. The sequencing sample was made of PBMCs. The source of these receptors is a man aged 35 to 55 in good health and CMV-seropositive.

This chain uses TRBV19 with TRBJ2-1, with D tentatively TRBD2 (5 bases). The CDR3 is made up of 12 amino acids. CDR1 and CDR2 (germline): LNHDA, SQIVND (reference sequence). Trimming stripped 1 base from V and 10 bases from J, with 8 bases between. The CDR3 nucleotides read TGTGCCAGTAGTATAGGACTACAAGAGCAGTTCTTC. As protein: CASSIGLQEQFF.

This clone was counted only a few times. V and J are TRBV5-6 and TRBJ2-1, with TRBD2 as a possible D gene (6 bases). V was clipped by 1 base and J by 2 bases, with 13 bases between them. This CDR3 region has 16 residues. CDR1 is SGHDT, CDR2 YYEEEE, per germline. This chain's CDR3 is CASSLLRTGAYNEQFF. Here the CDR3 DNA reads TGTGCCAGCAGCTTGTTGCGGACGGGGGCCTACAATGAGCAGTTCTTC.

A few counts support this clone. The CDR3 protein is CASSLRRERAGELFF. DNA of the CDR3: TGTGCCAGCAGCTTAAGGCGGGAGAGGGCCGGGGAGCTGTTTTTT. The V call is TRBV7-8, the J call TRBJ2-2; 7 bases are shared with TRBD2. Trimming took 2 bases from V and 6 from J; bases not matched to a gene: 6. Germline V gene lookup returns CDR1 SGHVS and CDR2 FQNEAQ. This CDR3 comprises 15 residues.

The CDR3 loop reads CAWTPPDRHLNYGYTF. DNA of the CDR3: TGTGCCTGGACCCCCCCAGACAGGCACCTTAACTATGGCTACACCTTC. The rearrangement uses TRBV30 and TRBJ1-2; D perhaps matches TRBD1 (6 bases). The germline V and J ends were trimmed by 4 bases and 1 base, with 19 bases remaining between them. Germline assignment: CDR1 GTSNPN and CDR2 SVGIG (reference sequence). The CDR3 contains 16 residues.

CDR3 residues: CASSYWGEEGAEQYF. The CDR3 nucleotides are TGTGCCAGCAGTTACTGGGGGGAGGAAGGAGCCGAGCAGTACTTC. V is TRBV6-7 and J is TRBJ2-7, with D perhaps matching TRBD2 (6 bases). TRBV6-7 counts as an open reading frame of uncertain function. V lost 1 base to trimming and J lost 6 bases, with 16 bases between them. This CDR3 has 15 amino acids.

This CDR3 reads CASSTQGQGGELFF. The DNA of the CDR3 is TGTGCCAGCAGCACCCAGGGTCAGGGCGGGGAGCTGTTTTTT. The chain recombines TRBV11-3 with TRBJ2-2; perhaps TRBD1 as D (5 bases). V lost 5 bases and J 7 bases, leaving 14 bases between the germline ends. The length of the CDR3 is 14 residues. Germline V gene data show CDR1 as SGHNT and CDR2 as YENEEA.

The V and J genes are TRBV10-2 and TRBJ1-6; D is uncertain. In germline, CDR1 is WSHSY, CDR2 SAAADI. The CDR3 is made up of 12 amino acids. Trimming took off 1 base at V and 9 bases at J, with 4 bases between the two ends. CDR3 sequence (DNA): TGCGCCAGCAGTGAGTACGGTTCACCCCTCCACTTT. It is translated as CASSEYGSPLHF.

The chain recombines TRBV7-3 with TRBJ2-1, with 16 bases fitting TRBD2. V lost 5 bases, J lost 7 bases, and 8 bases stayed unmatched. Germline loops: CDR1 SGHTA, CDR2 FQGTGA. CDR3 length: 17 residues. The CDR3 is CASSLGTSGRDGNEQFF. The DNA of the CDR3 is TGTGCCAGCAGCCTTGGGACTAGCGGGAGGGACGGGAATGAGCAGTTCTTC.